This T cell receptor (beta chain) was documented in a study of blood T cells in healthy people across ages. Study overall: T cells yielded about one barcoded beta molecule per two cells through template switching.

There are a few counts of this clonotype. Donors each provided ten milliliters of peripheral blood. Alongside a J-beta primer mix, a sample-barcoded 5' primer served in a second PCR lasting about 7 to 12 cycles. All cDNA molecules were each tagged by a template-switch adaptor with 12 random nucleotides. TCRdb reprocessed the 5' RACE reads via MiXCR and lists one record per CDR3 protein. There are about a million distinct CDR3 sequences in the sample; approximately 38% occur only once, and 13% lies in the top ten. The specimen sequenced was blood. The receptor was derived from a man between 18 and 35 years old in good health.

In nucleotides, the CDR3 is TGTGCCAGCAGCTTAAAAGGTAGCGGGTCCACCACAGATACGCAGTATTTT. Translated: CASSLKGSGSTTDTQYF. V usage is TRBV7-2 and J usage is TRBJ2-3; 7 bases map to TRBD2. Germline V CDR1 and CDR2: SGHTA, FQGNSA. Trimming cost V 2 bases and J 2 bases; bases outside gene matches: 10. This CDR3 region has 17 residues.